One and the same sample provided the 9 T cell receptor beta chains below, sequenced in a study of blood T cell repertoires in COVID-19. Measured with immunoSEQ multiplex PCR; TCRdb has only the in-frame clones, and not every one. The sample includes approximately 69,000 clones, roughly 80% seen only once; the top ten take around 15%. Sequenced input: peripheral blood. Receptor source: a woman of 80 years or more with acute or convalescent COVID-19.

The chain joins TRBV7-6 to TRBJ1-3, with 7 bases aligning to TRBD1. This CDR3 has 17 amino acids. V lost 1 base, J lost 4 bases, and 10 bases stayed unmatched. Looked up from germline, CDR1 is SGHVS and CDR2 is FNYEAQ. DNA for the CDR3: TGTGCCAGCAGCTTAGAGGCTAACAGGGGAACAGGAAACACCATATATTTT. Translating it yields CASSLEANRGTGNTIYF.

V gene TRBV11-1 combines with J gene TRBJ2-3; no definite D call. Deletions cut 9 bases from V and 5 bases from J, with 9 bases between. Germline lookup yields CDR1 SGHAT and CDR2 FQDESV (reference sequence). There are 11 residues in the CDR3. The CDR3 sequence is CASLGGDTQYF. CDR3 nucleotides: TGTGCCAGTCTAGGCGGAGATACGCAGTATTTT.

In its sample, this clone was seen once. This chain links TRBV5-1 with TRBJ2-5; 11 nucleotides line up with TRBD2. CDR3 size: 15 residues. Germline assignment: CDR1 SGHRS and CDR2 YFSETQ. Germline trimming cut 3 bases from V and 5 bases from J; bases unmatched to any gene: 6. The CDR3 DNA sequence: TGCGCCAGCAGCTCGGGACTAGCGGTCCGTGAGACCCAGTACTTC. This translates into CASSSGLAVRETQYF.

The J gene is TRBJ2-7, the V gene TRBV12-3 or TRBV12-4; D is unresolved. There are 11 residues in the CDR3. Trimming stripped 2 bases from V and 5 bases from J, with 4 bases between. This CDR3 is CASSLRDEQYF. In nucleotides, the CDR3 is TGTGCCAGCAGTTTACGGGACGAGCAGTACTTC.

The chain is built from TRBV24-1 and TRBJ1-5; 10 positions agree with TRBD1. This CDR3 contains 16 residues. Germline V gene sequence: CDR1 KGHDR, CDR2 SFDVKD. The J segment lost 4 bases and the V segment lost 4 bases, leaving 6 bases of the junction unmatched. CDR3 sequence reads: CATSEPGQGGNQPQHF. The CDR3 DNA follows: TGTGCCACCAGTGAGCCCGGACAGGGGGGAAATCAGCCCCAGCATTTT.

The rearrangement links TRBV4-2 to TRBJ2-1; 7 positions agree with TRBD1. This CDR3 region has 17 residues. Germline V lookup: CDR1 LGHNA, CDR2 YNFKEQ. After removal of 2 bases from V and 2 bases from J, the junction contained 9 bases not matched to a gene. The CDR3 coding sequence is TGTGCCAGCAGCCAATCGCTTAGGACAGGAACCTACAATGAGCAGTTCTTC. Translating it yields CASSQSLRTGTYNEQFF.

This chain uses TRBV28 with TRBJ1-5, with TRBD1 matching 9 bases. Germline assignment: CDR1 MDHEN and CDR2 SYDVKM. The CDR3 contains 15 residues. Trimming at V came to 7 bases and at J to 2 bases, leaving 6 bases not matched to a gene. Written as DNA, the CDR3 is TGTGCCAGCACGGGACAGGGAAGCGGCAATCAGCCCCAGCATTTT. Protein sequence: CASTGQGSGNQPQHF. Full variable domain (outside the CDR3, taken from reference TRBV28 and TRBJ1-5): DVKVTQSSRYLVKRTGEKVFLECVQDMDHENMFWYRQDPGLGLRLIYFSYDVKMKEKGDIPEGYSVSREKKERFSLILESASTNQTSMYLCASTGQGSGNQPQHFGDGTRLSIL.

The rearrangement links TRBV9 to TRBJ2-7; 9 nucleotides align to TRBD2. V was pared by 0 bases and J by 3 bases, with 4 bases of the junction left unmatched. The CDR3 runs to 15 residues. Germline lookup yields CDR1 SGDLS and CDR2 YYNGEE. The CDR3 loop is CASSVGGLAIYEQYF. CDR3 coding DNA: TGTGCCAGCAGCGTAGGCGGACTAGCGATCTACGAGCAGTACTTC.

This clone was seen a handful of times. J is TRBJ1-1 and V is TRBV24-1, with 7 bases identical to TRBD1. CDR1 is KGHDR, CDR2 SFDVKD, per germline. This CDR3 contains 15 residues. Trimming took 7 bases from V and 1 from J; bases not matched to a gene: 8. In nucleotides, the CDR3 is TGTGCCACCAGGTCCACAGGGGATTCGAACACTGAAGCTTTCTTT. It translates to CATRSTGDSNTEAFF.